The rows below give T cell receptor beta chains drawn from one sample of a study of CD8+ T cells in alopecia areata. The table came from immunoSEQ multiplex PCR; TCRdb's copy has only in-frame clones and leaves some out. The data hold 93,000 or so clones, with around 86% observed a single time. Sequencing was performed on CD8+ T cells sorted from blood, taken at approximately week 34, from a patient treated with tofacitinib. These receptors came from a human donor with alopecia areata. Both conserved end residues are part of each CDR3. The D gene is left open where the match is weak. Expanded clones get a size class; other rows say once, few or many, or leave the size out.

18	TRBV10-3	TRBJ2-2	NA	TRBD1	TGTGCCATCAGTGATGCAGACAGGGTGGCTCGACAAGGCGGGGAGCTGTTTTTT	CAISDADRVARQGGELFF
12	TRBV11-2	TRBJ2-1	NA	NA	TGTGCCAGCAGCTTATTTACCGGCGCTCCGTTCTTC	CASSLFTGAPFF
15	TRBV25-1	TRBJ2-6	few	NA	TGTGCCAGCAGTGAAGCACTTTCTGGGGCCAACGTCCTGACTTTC	CASSEALSGANVLTF
18	TRBV27	TRBJ1-5	NA	TRBD1	TGTGCCAGCAGTTTCCATTCGGGACAGGGGGCAAGCAATCAGCCCCAGCATTTT	CASSFHSGQGASNQPQHF
17	TRBV27	TRBJ2-1	NA	TRBD2	TGTGCCAGCAGTTTATCGGTTTTCACTAGCGGGGGCGATGAGCAGTTCTTC	CASSLSVFTSGGDEQFF
13	TRBV9	TRBJ1-1	few	NA	TGTGCCAGCAGCGTATTTGAGGGCCCGCCAGCTTTCTTT	CASSVFEGPPAFF
15	TRBV5-1	TRBJ1-4	NA	NA	TGCGCCAGCAGCTTCGGGGATGCAACTAATGAAAAACTGTTTTTT	CASSFGDATNEKLFF
12	TRBV5-4	TRBJ2-2	NA	NA	TGTGCCAGCGGGGGCGAGACCGGGGAGCTGTTTTTT	CASGGETGELFF
15	TRBV5-1	TRBJ2-1	NA	TRBD2	TGCGCCAGCAGCTTGGGGCTAGCGGGAGCCAATGAGCAGTTCTTC	CASSLGLAGANEQFF
19	TRBV2	TRBJ2-3	NA	NA	TGTGCCAGCAGTGTAAAATCAGAGGAAAGTGTCCTATTCACAGATACGCAGTATTTT	CASSVKSEESVLFTDTQYF
15	TRBV5-1	TRBJ2-5	NA	TRBD1	TGCGCCAGCAACCCTCGGGACAGCCACCAAGAGACCCAGTACTTC	CASNPRDSHQETQYF
12	TRBV28	TRBJ2-5	NA	TRBD2	TGTGCCAGCGTAGCGGGTGGGGAGACCCAGTACTTC	CASVAGGETQYF
16	TRBV27	TRBJ1-1	NA	NA	TGTGCCAGCAGTTTATCTTATGGGGGGCGGAACACTGAAGCTTTCTTT	CASSLSYGGRNTEAFF
14	TRBV6-5	TRBJ1-4	NA	NA	TGTGCCAGCAGTTACGGGCAGGGCGGAGAAAAACTGTTTTTT	CASSYGQGGEKLFF
14	TRBV2	TRBJ2-7	NA	NA	TGTGCCAGCGCTGACAGTCTAAGCTCCTACGAGCAGTACTTC	CASADSLSSYEQYF
15	TRBV9	TRBJ2-7	NA	NA	TGTGCCAGCAGCGTAGAAGGTGGAGGTGCCTACGAGCAGTACTTC	CASSVEGGGAYEQYF
15	TRBV5-1	TRBJ1-6	NA	NA	TGCGCCAGCAGCTTGGCCGGCGCCGATAATTCACCCCTCCACTTT	CASSLAGADNSPLHF
16	TRBV10-2	TRBJ1-2	NA	NA	TGCGCCAGCAGTGGTTCCCCGGGGGCAGCTAACTATGGCTACACCTTC	CASSGSPGAANYGYTF